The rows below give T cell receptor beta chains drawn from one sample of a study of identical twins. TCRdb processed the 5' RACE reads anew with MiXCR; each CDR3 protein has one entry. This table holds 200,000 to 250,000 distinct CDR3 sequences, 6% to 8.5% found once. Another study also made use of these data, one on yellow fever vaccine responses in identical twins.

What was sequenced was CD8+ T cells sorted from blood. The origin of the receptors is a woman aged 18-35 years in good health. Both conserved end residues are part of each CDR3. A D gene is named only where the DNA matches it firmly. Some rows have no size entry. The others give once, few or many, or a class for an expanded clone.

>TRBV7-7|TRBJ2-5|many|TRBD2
TGTGCCAGCAGCCAACGGGGGGAAGAGACCCAGTACTTC
CASSQRGEETQYF
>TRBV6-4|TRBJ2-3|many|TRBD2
TGTGCCAGCAGTATTCTAGCGGGGACTAGCACAGATACGCAGTATTTT
CASSILAGTSTDTQYF
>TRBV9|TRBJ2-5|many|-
TGTGCCAGCAGCGTATTTGCGACAGACCAAGAGACCCAGTACTTC
CASSVFATDQETQYF
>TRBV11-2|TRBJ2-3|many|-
TGTGCCAGCAGCTTAGTAACCCGATGGACAGATACGCAGTATTTT
CASSLVTRWTDTQYF
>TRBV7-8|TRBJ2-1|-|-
TGTGCCAGCAGCTTAGCGCCGAACAATGAGCAGTTCTTC
CASSLAPNNEQFF
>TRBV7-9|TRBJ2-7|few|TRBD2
TGTGCCGGGGGGACTAGCCGTCACCAAGCCTACGAGCAGTACTTC
CAGGTSRHQAYEQYF
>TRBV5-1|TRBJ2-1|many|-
TGCGCCAGCAGCTTACCCGGTGACAATGAGCAGTTCTTC
CASSLPGDNEQFF
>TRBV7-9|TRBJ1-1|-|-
TGTGCCAGCAGCCTCCCGAGTGGTCCGGGCACTGAAGCTTTCTTT
CASSLPSGPGTEAFF
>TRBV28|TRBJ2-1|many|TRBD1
TGTGCCAGCAGTTTCCCCTCATCACAACGACAGGGTCTTTCCAATGAGCAGTTCTTC
CASSFPSSQRQGLSNEQFF
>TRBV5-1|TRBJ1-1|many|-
TGCGCCAGCAGCTTGAAAGGGCTGAACACTGAAGCTTTCTTT
CASSLKGLNTEAFF
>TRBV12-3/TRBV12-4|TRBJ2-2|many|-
TGTGCCAGCAGTTTCCTAGGGGAGCTGTTTTTT
CASSFLGELFF
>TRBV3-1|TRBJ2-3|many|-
TGTGCCAGCAGCCGGGTGGACACAGATACGCAGTATTTT
CASSRVDTDTQYF
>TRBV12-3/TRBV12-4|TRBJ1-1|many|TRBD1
TGTGCCAGCAGCCTGGACAGGGTATCAGCTTTCTTT
CASSLDRVSAFF
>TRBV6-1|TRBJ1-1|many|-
TGTGCCAGCAGAAGGGGCTCGAGGGACACTGAAGCTTTCTTT
CASRRGSRDTEAFF
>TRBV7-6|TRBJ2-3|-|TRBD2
TGTGCCAGCAGCGAAATGACTAGCGGGAGGTTGGATACGCAGTATTTT
CASSEMTSGRLDTQYF
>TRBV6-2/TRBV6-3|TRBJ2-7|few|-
TGTGCCAGCATCCCCCGGAATGGATTCTCCTACGAGCAGTACTTC
CASIPRNGFSYEQYF
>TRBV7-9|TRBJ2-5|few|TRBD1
TGTGCCAGCGGAGACGGACAGGGGGAAGAGACCCAGTACTTC
CASGDGQGEETQYF
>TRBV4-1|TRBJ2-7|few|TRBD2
TGCGCCAGCAGCCAAGTCGGGGGGGCACGAGGGGAGCAGTACTTC
CASSQVGGARGEQYF
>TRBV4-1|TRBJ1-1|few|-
TGCGCCAGCAGCCAAGCCTCCGGACGGCAAGGGGCTTTCTTT
CASSQASGRQGAFF
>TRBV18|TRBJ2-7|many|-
TGTGCCAGCTCACCGGGTTCTACCTACGAGCAGTACTTC
CASSPGSTYEQYF
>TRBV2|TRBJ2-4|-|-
TGTGCCAGCAGTGATCTCAGAATAGCCAAAAACATTCAGTACTTC
CASSDLRIAKNIQYF
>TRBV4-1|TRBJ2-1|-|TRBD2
TGCGCCAGCAGCCAAGACAGACTAGCGGAAGCCTACAATGAGCAGTTCTTC
CASSQDRLAEAYNEQFF
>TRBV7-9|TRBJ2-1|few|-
TGTGCCAGCAGCCCCTCCGCGACACCCCGGGTTAATGAGCAGTTCTTC
CASSPSATPRVNEQFF
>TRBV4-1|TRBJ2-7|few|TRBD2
TGCGCCAGCAGCCTTCAAAGGACTAGCGGGAGTGGGTACGAGCAGTACTTC
CASSLQRTSGSGYEQYF
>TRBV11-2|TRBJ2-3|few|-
TGTGCCAGCAGCTTACAGGCAGAGACAGATACGCAGTATTTT
CASSLQAETDTQYF
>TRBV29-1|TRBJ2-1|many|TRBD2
TGCAGCGTTGGGCTAGCGGTAAACAATGAGCAGTTCTTC
CSVGLAVNNEQFF
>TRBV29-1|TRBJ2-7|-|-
TGCAGCGTTGAAAGTCGGGAGTGGGCCGAGCAGTACTTC
CSVESREWAEQYF
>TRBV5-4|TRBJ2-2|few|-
TGTGCCAGCAGCCCGACGGGGGCGTACACCGGGGAGCTGTTTTTT
CASSPTGAYTGELFF
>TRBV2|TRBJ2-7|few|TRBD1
TGTGCCAGCAGTAGCGGTCAGGGGGATTACGAGCAGTACTTC
CASSSGQGDYEQYF
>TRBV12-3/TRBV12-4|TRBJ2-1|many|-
TGTGCCAGCAGTTTAAGGGCAGGGGCCAATGAGCAGTTCTTC
CASSLRAGANEQFF
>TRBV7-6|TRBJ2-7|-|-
TGTGCCAGCAGCATCGAAGGATCCCTGGCCTACGAGCAGTACTTC
CASSIEGSLAYEQYF
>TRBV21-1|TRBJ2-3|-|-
TGTGCCAGCAGGGGAGGGGACAGGGGAACAGATACGCAGTATTTT
CASRGGDRGTDTQYF
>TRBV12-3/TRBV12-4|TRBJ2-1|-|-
TGTGCCAGCAGAGGGGCGGGGAGCTCCTACAATGAGCAGTTCTTC
CASRGAGSSYNEQFF
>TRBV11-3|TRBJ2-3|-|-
TGTGCCAGCAGCCCGGGGACTGCAGATACGCAGTATTTT
CASSPGTADTQYF
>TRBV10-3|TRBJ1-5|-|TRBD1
TGTGCCATCAGTGAGTTGGCAGGGGGTCAGCCCCAGCATTTT
CAISELAGGQPQHF
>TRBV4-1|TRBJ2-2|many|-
TGCGCCAGCAGCCACCGGTCACCTGCGAACACCGGGGAGCTGTTTTTT
CASSHRSPANTGELFF
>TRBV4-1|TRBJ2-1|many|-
TGCGCCAGCAGCCAAGTGGGTCAGAGCAATGAGCAGTTCTTC
CASSQVGQSNEQFF
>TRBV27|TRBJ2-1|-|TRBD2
TGTGCCAGCAGCCCCCGTGCTAGCGGGATCAATGAGCAGTTCTTC
CASSPRASGINEQFF
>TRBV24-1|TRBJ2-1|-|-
TGTGCCACCAGTGACCCGAGTGTATATGAGCAGTTCTTC
CATSDPSVYEQFF
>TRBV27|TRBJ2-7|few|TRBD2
TGTGCCAGCAGTGCCGAGGGGCTAGCGGGGTTCTACGAGCAGTACTTC
CASSAEGLAGFYEQYF
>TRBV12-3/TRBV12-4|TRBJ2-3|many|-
TGTGCCAGCAGTTTAGTTAGGGTTCCAGATACGCAGTATTTT
CASSLVRVPDTQYF
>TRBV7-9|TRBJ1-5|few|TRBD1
TGTGCCAGCAGCTCCCAGGGGGCCACCCCTTATCAGCCCCAGCATTTT
CASSSQGATPYQPQHF
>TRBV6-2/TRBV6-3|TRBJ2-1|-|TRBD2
TGTGCCAGCAGTTTCCCGGGACTAGCGGGATCCCGGAGCTCCTACAATGAGCAGTTCTTC
CASSFPGLAGSRSSYNEQFF
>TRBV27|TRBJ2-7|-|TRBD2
TGTGCCAGCAGTCTCTCCCCCCGGCTAGCGGTCTTTGGGCAGTACTTC
CASSLSPRLAVFGQYF
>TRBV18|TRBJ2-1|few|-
TGTGCCAGCTCAGTGCAACTCCACAATGAGCAGTTCTTC
CASSVQLHNEQFF